This passage covers 13 T cell receptor beta chains from one sample sequenced in a study. The sorted Tregs were CD4+CD25+CD127-/low cells. MiXCR, applied by TCRdb to the 5' RACE reads, yields one record per CDR3 protein. The repertoire holds some 8,300 distinct CDR3 sequences, with around 52% as singletons. Specimen: Tregs sorted from a lymph node. These receptors all stem from a female donor with breast cancer.

This rearrangement joins TRBV20-1 to TRBJ2-1, with unresolved D. The CDR3 contains 13 residues. CDR1 DFQATT and CDR2 SNEGSKA come from the germline V gene (reference sequence). V was shortened by 6 bases and J by 7 bases, with 16 bases between the two germline ends. This CDR3 is CSAPSSRNNEQFF. CDR3 DNA: TGCAGTGCACCGAGCTCGAGGAATAATGAGCAGTTCTTC.

The rearrangement links TRBV7-9 to TRBJ1-1; 9 bases match TRBD1. CDR3 length: 14 amino acids. With 5 bases clipped from V and 8 bases from J, the junction kept 9 bases outside the gene matches. Germline V gene data show CDR1 as SEHNR and CDR2 as FQNEAQ (reference sequence). CDR3: CASSRLGQGAEAFF. The CDR3 coding sequence is TGTGCCAGCAGCCGCTTGGGACAGGGAGCAGAAGCTTTCTTT.

The chain joins TRBV10-3 to TRBJ2-2; no firm D call. CDR1 ENHRY and CDR2 SYGVKD come from the germline V gene. V was cut by 6 bases and J by 1 base, with 12 bases left in between. The CDR3 loop spans 15 amino acids. In DNA form, the CDR3 reads TGTGCCATCAGATCCCTAGTTGAGAACACCGGGGAGCTGTTTTTT. Its protein product is CAIRSLVENTGELFF.

A note on this clonotype: Because it lacks the conserved phenylalanine or tryptophan at the end, this CDR3 is likely a read error. The rearrangement joins TRBV6-5 to TRBJ2-1, with D perhaps TRBD1 (5 bases). The CDR3 extends over 15 amino acids. Trimming shortened V by 6 bases and J by 2 bases, and 14 bases separated the two germline ends. Germline CDR1 and CDR2: MNHEY and SVGAGI. The DNA of the CDR3 is TGTGCCAGCAGCCGGGCCGTGGACACCTACAATGAGCAGTTCTCC. Translating it yields CASSRAVDTYNEQFS.

The chain combines TRBV20-1 with TRBJ2-1, with a weak D call TRBD1 (6 bases). Germline V gene data show CDR1 as DFQATT and CDR2 as SNEGSKA (reference sequence). The V end was cut by 0 bases, the J end by 2 bases, with 14 bases between. The CDR3 runs to 16 residues. The CDR3: CSARDWGRQAYNEQFF. CDR3 DNA sequence: TGCAGTGCTAGAGATTGGGGGCGACAGGCCTACAATGAGCAGTTCTTC.

V gene TRBV10-3 combines with J gene TRBJ2-3; no definite D call. V dropped 3 bases and J dropped 5 bases, with 3 bases sitting between them. Germline V gene data show CDR1 as ENHRY and CDR2 as SYGVKD. The CDR3 spans 11 residues. CDR3 sequence reads: CAISEIDTQYF. DNA for the CDR3: TGTGCCATCAGTGAAATAGATACGCAGTATTTT.

The J gene is TRBJ2-7, the V gene TRBV10-2; 8 bases fit TRBD2. The CDR3 sequence is 16 residues long. Germline lookup yields CDR1 WSHSY and CDR2 SAAADI. V lost 6 bases, J lost 4 bases, and 14 bases stayed unmatched. The CDR3 protein is CASRDLLSGSTYEQYF. As DNA, the CDR3 is TGCGCCAGCAGGGACCTTCTCAGCGGGAGTACGTACGAGCAGTACTTC.

The table lists this clonotype with a few counts. The J gene is TRBJ2-3, the V gene TRBV7-2; D uncertain. The germline CDR1 and CDR2 sequences are SGHTA and FQGNSA. V was cut by 6 bases and J by 6 bases, with 7 bases left in between. CDR3 length equals 11 residues. For the CDR3, the DNA is TGTGCCAGCAGGGGCGTTGATACGCAGTATTTT. It encodes CASRGVDTQYF.

The chain carries TRBV7-2 and TRBJ2-3; TRBD2 matches 7 bases. The CDR3 is 14 amino acids. Trimming removed 4 bases from V and 5 bases from J; junction bases left unmatched: 6. Germline values: CDR1 SGHTA, CDR2 FQGNSA. DNA for the CDR3: TGTGCCAGCAGCTGGGGCGGGAGCCAAGATACGCAGTATTTT. This sequence encodes CASSWGGSQDTQYF.

In this sample, this clonotype turned up once. This chain links TRBV20-1 with TRBJ2-7, with 13 bases aligning to TRBD2. Germline loops: CDR1 DFQATT, CDR2 SNEGSKA (reference sequence). The length of the CDR3 is 14 residues. J gave up 5 bases and V 5 bases, and 6 bases lay outside the gene matches. This CDR3 reads CSAYTGTSGDEQYV. The CDR3 nucleotides are TGCAGTGCTTATACCGGGACTAGCGGGGACGAGCAGTACGTC.

The chain carries TRBV11-2 and TRBJ2-7, with no clear D. V gave up 2 bases and J gave up 0 bases, with 11 bases separating them. CDR3 length: 15 amino acids. The germline V gene encodes CDR1 SGHAT and CDR2 FQNNGV. CDR3 in amino acids: CASSLIAGSSYEQYV. The DNA for the CDR3 is TGTGCCAGCAGCTTAATTGCAGGAAGCTCCTACGAGCAGTACGTC.

This clonotype was seen a handful of times. The J gene is TRBJ1-1, the V gene TRBV4-3, with no clear D. The length of the CDR3 is 14 residues. Looked up from germline, CDR1 is LGHNA and CDR2 is YSLEER. Trimming shortened V by 1 base and J by 0 bases, and 6 bases separated the two germline ends. The DNA for the CDR3 is TGCGCCAGCAGCCAAGGAGGTATGAACACTGAAGCTTTCTTT. This encodes CASSQGGMNTEAFF.

This clonotype showed up just a few times. The rearrangement joins TRBV29-1 to TRBJ1-1; D is ambiguous. CDR1 is SQVTM, CDR2 ANQGSEA, per germline. CDR3 size: 10 residues. Trimming removed 7 bases at V and 2 bases at J, with 5 bases between. CDR3 sequence: CSGLNTEAFF. The CDR3 DNA follows: TGCAGCGGCCTAAACACTGAAGCTTTCTTT.